This section outlines one T cell receptor (beta chain) sequence together with its context. Authors' processing steps: Amplification with reference gene primers provided the estimates of nucleated cell counts. Here immunoSEQ multiplex PCR was the method, and the copy in TCRdb shows in-frame clones only, minus some. From that table come the V and J calls and clone size; the DNA was used to work out D and trimming. The sample lists approximately 91,000 clones; approximately 80% were seen once. This sample was included in a study of blood T cell repertoires in COVID-19. Across the study: The United States, Italy and Spain supplied acute and convalescent COVID-19 samples.

CDR3 length equals 14 residues. Trimming removed 8 bases from V and 6 bases from J, with 18 bases in between. Germline CDR1 MNHEY, CDR2 SVGAGI. The sample consisted of peripheral blood. The clonotype was recovered from a human donor in a cohort sampled during active COVID-19. This sequence joins TRBV6-5 and TRBJ2-3, with D possibly TRBD2 on 6 matching bases. This CDR3 reads CASLQGGSADTQYF. CDR3 coding DNA: TGTGCCAGCCTCCAAGGAGGGAGCGCCGATACGCAGTATTTT.